The 16 T cell receptor beta chains listed next were all sequenced from one sample in a study of radiation and T cells in renal cell carcinoma. Time point meaning: blood 4 weeks post-SBRT, at nephrectomy. Treatment defined: 15 Gy SBRT to primary tumor, nephrectomy 4 weeks later. Produced via immunoSEQ multiplex PCR; TCRdb's table is partial and in-frame only. The sample consists of some 81,000 clones, roughly nine tenths of them appearing once. The source was blood, collected from a patient whose treatment included radiotherapy and nephrectomy. The receptors were sampled from a woman between 70 and 85 years old with renal cell carcinoma.

The V gene is TRBV6-5, the J gene TRBJ2-3; unclear D gene. Germline V gene lookup returns CDR1 MNHEY and CDR2 SVGAGI. Trimming shortened V by 7 bases and J by 0 bases, and 14 bases separated the two germline ends. This CDR3 comprises 15 residues. CDR3 in amino acids: CASTPAQTSTDTQYF. CDR3 sequence (DNA): TGTGCCAGCACGCCCGCCCAGACTAGCACAGATACGCAGTATTTT.

This clone was detected a few times. V is TRBV9 and J is TRBJ1-1; D not certain. The CDR3 contains 16 residues. Germline V CDR1 and CDR2: SGDLS, YYNGEE. Trimming removed 0 bases from V and 0 bases from J, with 12 bases in between. As DNA, the CDR3 is TGTGCCAGCAGCGTAGGGCTCCAGACTATGAACACTGAAGCTTTCTTT. Translated: CASSVGLQTMNTEAFF. The full variable domain, completed using reference TRBV9 and TRBJ1-1, is DSGVTQTPKHLITATGQRVTLRCSPRSGDLSVYWYQQSLDQGLQFLIQYYNGEERAKGNILERFSAQQFPDLHSELNLSSLELGDSALYFCASSVGLQTMNTEAFFGQGTRLTVV.

This clone has more than one count but fewer than ten. The chain links TRBV2 to TRBJ2-5; TRBD2 is a possible D gene (6 bases). The CDR3 is made up of 13 amino acids. Per the germline V gene, CDR1 is SNHLY and CDR2 is FYNNEI. Trimming stripped 5 bases from V and 5 bases from J, with 12 bases between. CDR3 sequence: CASSFRLGETQYF. CDR3 coding DNA: TGTGCCAGCAGTTTTCGACTAGGGGAGACCCAGTACTTC.

J is TRBJ1-5 and V is TRBV5-5, with D tentatively TRBD1 (5 bases). The ends were cut back, 0 bases at V and 4 bases at J, with 14 bases in the middle. The CDR3 runs to 16 residues. Germline loops: CDR1 SGHKS, CDR2 YYEKEE (reference sequence). The CDR3 reads CASSLVASTANQPQHF. The CDR3 nucleotides are TGTGCCAGCAGCTTGGTTGCTTCGACAGCTAATCAGCCCCAGCATTTT.

The chain combines TRBV9 with TRBJ2-1, with D possibly being TRBD1 (6 bases). The CDR3 loop spans 15 amino acids. V gave up 3 bases and J gave up 4 bases, with 14 bases separating them. Germline CDR1 and CDR2: SGDLS and YYNGEE. This CDR3 reads CASSAGHLDYNEQFF. The DNA for the CDR3 is TGTGCCAGCAGCGCGGGACATCTGGATTACAATGAGCAGTTCTTC.

The V gene is TRBV28, the J gene TRBJ2-5; 9 nucleotides match TRBD1. Germline V gives CDR1 MDHEN, CDR2 SYDVKM. This CDR3 has 15 amino acids. V lost 3 bases, J lost 5 bases, and 7 bases stayed unmatched. The CDR3 sequence: CASSFHRGLGETQYF. In nucleotides, the CDR3 is TGTGCCAGCAGTTTTCACAGGGGGCTAGGGGAGACCCAGTACTTC.

The rearrangement joins TRBV4-1 to TRBJ2-7; D possibly corresponds to TRBD1 (6 bases). The CDR3 covers 16 residues. Germline CDR1 MGHRA, CDR2 YSYEKL. The germline V and J ends were trimmed by 0 bases and 6 bases, with 18 bases remaining between them. Here the CDR3 DNA reads TGCGCCAGCAGCCAAGATTCTGTAGGGACATTCGGCGAGCAGTACTTC. It specifies CASSQDSVGTFGEQYF.

J is TRBJ1-5 and V is TRBV7-8, with TRBD1 matching over 10 bases. Per germline, CDR1 SGHVS and CDR2 FQNEAQ. The trim removed 0 bases at V and 7 bases at J, leaving 9 bases unmatched. The CDR3 contains 17 residues. The CDR3 sequence: CASSLATGGGEKQPQHF. The CDR3 nucleotides read TGTGCCAGCAGCTTAGCGACAGGGGGCGGTGAAAAGCAGCCCCAGCATTTT.

The table lists this clone with a few counts. The gene calls are TRBV27 and TRBJ1-1, with D uncertain. Germline values: CDR1 MNHEY, CDR2 SMNVEV (reference sequence). V shed 2 bases and J shed 3 bases, with 13 bases lying between them. This CDR3 contains 15 residues. The CDR3 region is CASSLIGEADTEAFF. CDR3 bases: TGTGCCAGCAGTTTAATCGGGGAGGCGGACACTGAAGCTTTCTTT.

The rearrangement links TRBV7-3 to TRBJ2-1; 9 nucleotides agree with TRBD2. V lost 5 bases to trimming and J lost 8 bases; unmatched junction nucleotides: 7. The CDR3 is 14 amino acids. CDR1 is SGHTA, CDR2 FQGTGA, per germline. Written as DNA, the CDR3 is TGTGCCAGCAGCCTATCCGGGACTAGCTATGAGCAGTTCTTC. This codes for CASSLSGTSYEQFF.

The chain recombines TRBV19 with TRBJ2-7; D is undetermined. The length of the CDR3 is 13 residues. The V end lost 3 bases, the J end lost 3 bases, and 9 bases lay between the germline ends. The germline V gene encodes CDR1 LNHDA and CDR2 SQIVND (reference sequence). This CDR3 is CASSIGVFYEQYF. The CDR3 nucleotides read TGTGCCAGTAGTATTGGGGTGTTCTACGAGCAGTACTTC.

V is TRBV5-1 and J is TRBJ2-7, with D possibly being TRBD1 or TRBD2 (5 bases each). The germline CDR1 and CDR2 sequences are SGHRS and YFSETQ. The CDR3 sequence is 12 residues long. Between the trimmed V and J ends, which lost 7 bases and 3 bases, there was a span of 11 bases. The CDR3 sequence is CASARGDYEQYF. The CDR3 nucleotides read TGCGCCAGCGCCAGAGGGGACTACGAGCAGTACTTC.

The rearrangement joins TRBV7-8 to TRBJ1-1; TRBD1 agrees at 9 bases. Germline CDR1 and CDR2: SGHVS and FQNEAQ. Trimming at V came to 5 bases and at J to 2 bases, leaving 3 bases not matched to a gene. The CDR3 runs to 14 residues. This CDR3 is CASSNRGPNTEAFF. The DNA for the CDR3 is TGTGCCAGCAGCAACAGGGGGCCCAACACTGAAGCTTTCTTT.

The rearrangement links TRBV21-1 to TRBJ1-5; the DNA was not compared with TRBD1, the D call given in the table. TRBV21-1 is a recognized pseudogene. This CDR3 is built from 17 residues. CDR3 sequence: CASSKGGRKYSNQPQHF. The CDR3 bases are TGTGCCAGCAGCAAAGGGGGCAGAAAGTATAGCAATCAGCCCCAGCATTTT.

The chain recombines TRBV30 with TRBJ2-1; 9 nucleotides line up with TRBD2. The CDR3 totals 14 residues. In germline, CDR1 is GTSNPN, CDR2 SVGIG (reference sequence). The V segment lost 2 bases and the J segment 7 bases; nucleotides outside the gene matches: 6. CDR3 protein: CAWSRLAGANEQFF. Written as DNA, the CDR3 is TGTGCCTGGAGTAGGTTAGCGGGGGCAAATGAGCAGTTCTTC. Based on the CDR3 plus reference TRBV30 and TRBJ2-1, the full variable domain is SQTIHQWPATLVQPVGSPLSLECTVEGTSNPNLYWYRQAAGRGLQLLFYSVGIGQISSEVPQNLSASRPQDRQFILSSKKLLLSDSGFYLCAWSRLAGANEQFFGPGTRLTVL.

The chain employs TRBV7-2 and TRBJ1-4, with D uncertain. The CDR3 sequence is 14 residues long. Germline assignment: CDR1 SGHTA and CDR2 FQGNSA. Trimming cost V 4 bases and J 4 bases, with 10 bases left between them. The CDR3 sequence: CASSSYGRNEKLFF. In nucleotides, the CDR3 is TGTGCCAGCAGCTCTTACGGTCGTAATGAAAAACTGTTTTTT.